Below, one T cell receptor (beta chain) is given with its context. The antigen is not known. The donors were adults (healthy and HIV-negative) with no recent acute infections or vaccinations. Every donor, a Caucasian adult, lived in Nashville, Tennessee. The source of the sample is a study of shared clonotypes between healthy human individuals. Whole-study context: Plates per donor: three CD4 naive, three CD4 memory, two CD8 naive, one CD8 memory.

Regarding the study as a whole: Donors were few, which limited the genetic and exposure-history diversity represented.

Germline V lookup: CDR1 SGHDT, CDR2 YYEEEE. V was shortened by 1 base and J by 0 bases, with 11 bases between the two germline ends. CDR3 size: 15 residues. TCRdb's table, derived via immunoSEQ multiplex PCR, lists solely in-frame clones and lacks some. In the table there are roughly 2.2 million clones, around 93% of which are singletons. This rearrangement joins TRBV5-6 to TRBJ2-7; D tentatively reads TRBD1 or TRBD2 (6 bases each). The specimen sequenced was naive CD4+ T cells from PBMCs. Subset meaning: CD45RA+ positively selected. The receptor was derived from a man aged 18 to 29 in good health. Some clones in this sample may be carry-over from other donors' samples. CDR3 sequence: CASSLLQGGSYEQYF. The CDR3 coding sequence is TGTGCCAGCAGCTTGCTACAGGGAGGCTCCTACGAGCAGTACTTC. The whole variable domain, filled in from reference TRBV5-6 and TRBJ2-7, reads DAGVTQSPTHLIKTRGQQVTLRCSPKSGHDTVSWYQQALGQGPQFIFQYYEEEERQRGNFPDRFSGHQFPNYSSELNVNALLLGDSALYLCASSLLQGGSYEQYFGPGTRLTVT.